This T cell receptor beta chain was sequenced in a study of shared clonotypes between healthy human individuals. General observations from the study: Clonotypes that were shared across four donors made up about 5.1% of naive CD4 clonotypes. Donor scarcity curtailed the genetic and exposure-history diversity represented herein.

The method was immunoSEQ multiplex PCR; TCRdb's version includes in-frame clones alone and lacks a portion of them. The data hold a few million clones, with under 97% observed a single time. Trimming took 7 bases from V and 2 from J; bases not matched to a gene: 5. The germline V gene has CDR1 PRHDT and CDR2 FYEKMQ (reference sequence). The CDR3 has 13 residues. As concerns this clone: Its matching antigen is unknown.

This receptor was taken from a man younger than 35 in good health. Sequencing was done on a sample of naive CD4+ T cells sorted from blood. Indicated subset: CD45RA+ positively selected. The chain joins TRBV13 to TRBJ2-7; TRBD2 aligns across 7 bases. This CDR3 reads CASTAGVAYEQYF. CDR3 sequence (DNA): TGTGCCAGCACTGCGGGGGTAGCCTACGAGCAGTACTTC.